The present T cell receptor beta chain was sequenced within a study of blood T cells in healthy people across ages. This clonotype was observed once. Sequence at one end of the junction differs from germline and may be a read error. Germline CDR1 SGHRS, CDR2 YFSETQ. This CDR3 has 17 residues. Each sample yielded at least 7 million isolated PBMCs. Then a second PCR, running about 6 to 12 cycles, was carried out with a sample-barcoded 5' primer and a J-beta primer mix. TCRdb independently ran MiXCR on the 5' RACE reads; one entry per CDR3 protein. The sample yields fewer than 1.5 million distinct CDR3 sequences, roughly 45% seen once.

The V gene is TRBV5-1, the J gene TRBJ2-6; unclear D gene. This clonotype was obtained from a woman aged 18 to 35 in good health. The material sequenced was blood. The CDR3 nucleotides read TGCGCCAGCAGCTTGGTACCGGGCTCCTCTGGGACCAACGTCCTGACTTTC. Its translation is CASSLVPGSSGTNVLTF.